This T cell receptor (beta chain) derives from a study of regulatory T cells in long-lasting Graves disease. Overall study findings and caveats: Investigators studied peripheral blood only, not thyroid tissue.

Of note for this clonotype: Antigen: not known.

Indicated time point: newly diagnosed GD, antithyroid drugs for less than 3 months. PBMC RNA served as the TCR library source. To make TCR beta libraries, researchers used iRepertoire HTBI primers and Arm-PCR of CDR3 regions. TCRdb re-called the multiplex PCR reads through MiXCR, storing one row per CDR3 protein. The table shows some 560,000 distinct CDR3 sequences, with approximately 16% occurring only once. These data also featured in a second study, about T cells in Graves' hyperthyroidism and ophthalmopathy.

Source: peripheral blood mononuclear cells (PBMCs), taken at new diagnosis, from a patient treated with antithyroid drugs. The sequence came from a woman in her forties or fifties with Graves disease.

CDR3 residues: CASSQAGTRYRGGYTF. Written as DNA, the CDR3 is TGCGCCAGCAGCCAAGCCGGGACGCGATATCGAGGCGGCTACACCTTC. The J gene is TRBJ1-2, the V gene TRBV4-1; D perhaps matches TRBD1 (5 bases). Germline V lookup: CDR1 MGHRA, CDR2 YSYEKL. V lost 1 base and J lost 8, with 20 bases in between. The CDR3 is made up of 16 amino acids.